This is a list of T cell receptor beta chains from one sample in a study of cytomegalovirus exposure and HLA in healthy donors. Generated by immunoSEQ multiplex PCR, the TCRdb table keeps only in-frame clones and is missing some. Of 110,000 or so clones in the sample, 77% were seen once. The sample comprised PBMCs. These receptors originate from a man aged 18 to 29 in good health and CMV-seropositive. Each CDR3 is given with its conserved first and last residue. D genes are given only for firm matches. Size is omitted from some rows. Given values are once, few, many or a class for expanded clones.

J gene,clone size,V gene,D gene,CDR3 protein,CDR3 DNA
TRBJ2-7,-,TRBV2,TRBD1,CASRYGTGGWDEQYF,TGTGCCAGCAGATACGGGACAGGGGGTTGGGACGAGCAGTACTTC
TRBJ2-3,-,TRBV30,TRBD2,CACKRLAGVGDTQYF,TGTGCCTGCAAACGTCTAGCGGGAGTTGGAGATACGCAGTATTTT
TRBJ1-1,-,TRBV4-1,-,CASSPGVEAFF,TGCGCCAGCAGCCCAGGGGTCGAAGCTTTCTTT
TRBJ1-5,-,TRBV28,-,CASRSGHVNQPQHF,TGTGCCAGCAGATCGGGACACGTCAATCAGCCCCAGCATTTT
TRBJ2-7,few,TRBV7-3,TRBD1,CASSLSTGAYEQYF,TGTGCCAGCAGCTTGTCGACAGGGGCCTACGAGCAGTACTTC
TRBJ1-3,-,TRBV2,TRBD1,CASSEALWAQGAYSGNTIYF,TGTGCCAGCAGTGAAGCGCTTTGGGCACAGGGGGCATACTCTGGAAACACCATATATTTT
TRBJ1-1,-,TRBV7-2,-,CASSLQGDEAFF,TGTGCCAGCAGCCTGCAGGGTGATGAAGCTTTCTTT
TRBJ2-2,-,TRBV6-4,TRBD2,CASSDSLAGNTGELFF,TGTGCCAGCAGTGACTCACTAGCGGGGAACACCGGGGAGCTGTTTTTT
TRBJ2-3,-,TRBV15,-,CATSNGTSRFTDTQYF,TGTGCCACCAGCAATGGAACTAGCAGATTCACAGATACGCAGTATTTT
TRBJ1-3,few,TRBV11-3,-,CASSLYSGSGNTIYF,TGTGCCAGCAGCTTGTACTCGGGGTCTGGAAACACCATATATTTT
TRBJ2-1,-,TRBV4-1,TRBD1,CASSQSGQISSYNEQFF,TGCGCCAGCAGCCAGTCGGGACAGATCAGCTCCTACAATGAGCAGTTCTTC
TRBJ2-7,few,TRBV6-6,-,CASSNPHLTGGGQYF,TGTGCCAGCAGTAACCCGCACTTAACAGGCGGCGGGCAGTACTTC
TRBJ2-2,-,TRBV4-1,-,CASSLGGTNTGELFF,TGCGCCAGCAGTCTCGGGGGTACGAACACCGGGGAGCTGTTTTTT
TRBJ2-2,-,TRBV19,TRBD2,CASIGGLAHTGELFF,TGTGCCAGTATCGGGGGACTAGCGCACACCGGGGAGCTGTTTTTT
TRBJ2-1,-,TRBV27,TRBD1,CASSQAGGYNEQFF,TGTGCCAGCAGTCAGGCAGGGGGTTACAATGAGCAGTTCTTC
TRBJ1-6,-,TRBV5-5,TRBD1,CASSLLRDRVYNSPLHF,TGTGCCAGCAGCTTGCTCCGGGACAGGGTCTATAATTCACCCCTCCACTTT
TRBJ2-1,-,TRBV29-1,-,CSVELVSGWNNEQFF,TGCAGCGTTGAATTGGTTTCAGGGTGGAACAATGAGCAGTTCTTC
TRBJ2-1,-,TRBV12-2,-,CASRPPLSESSYNEQFF,TGTGCAAGTCGCCCCCCCCTTAGTGAGAGCTCCTACAATGAGCAGTTCTTC
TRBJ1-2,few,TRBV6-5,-,CASSEATYGYTF,TGTGCCAGCAGTGAAGCGACTTATGGCTACACCTTC
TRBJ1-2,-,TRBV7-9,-,CSSSLRGTPNDYGYTF,TGTTCCAGCAGCTTAAGGGGGACACCTAATGATTATGGCTACACCTTC
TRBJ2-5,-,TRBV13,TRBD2,CASSSSGLAGTKETQYF,TGTGCCAGCAGCTCCTCCGGACTAGCGGGAACTAAAGAGACCCAGTACTTC
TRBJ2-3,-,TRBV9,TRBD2,CASSTSGREGDTQYF,TGTGCCAGCAGCACTAGCGGGAGAGAGGGCGATACGCAGTATTTT
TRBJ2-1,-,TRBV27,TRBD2,CASPSFTGLAGVRFICGEQFF,TGTGCCAGCCCCTCCTTCACGGGACTAGCGGGAGTTAGGTTCATTTGCGGTGAGCAGTTCTTC
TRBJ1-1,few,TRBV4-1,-,CASSQAPRSTEAFF,TGCGCCAGCAGCCAAGCTCCCCGGTCCACTGAAGCTTTCTTT
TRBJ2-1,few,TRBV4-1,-,CASSPVGGTLYNEQFF,TGCGCCAGCAGCCCTGTTGGGGGGACCCTTTACAATGAGCAGTTCTTC
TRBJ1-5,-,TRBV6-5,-,CASSYSSNQPQHF,TGTGCCAGCAGTTACAGCAGCAATCAGCCCCAGCATTTT
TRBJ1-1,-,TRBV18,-,CASSPRMGGTEAFF,TGTGCCAGCTCACCACGAATGGGAGGCACTGAAGCTTTCTTT
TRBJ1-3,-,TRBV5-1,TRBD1,CASSWTGGNTIYF,TGCGCCAGCAGCTGGACAGGCGGAAACACCATATATTTT
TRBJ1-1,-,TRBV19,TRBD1,CATRQGGNTEAFF,TGTGCCACCCGCCAGGGGGGAAACACTGAAGCTTTCTTT
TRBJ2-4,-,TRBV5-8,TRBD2,CASSVLAGGPLGNIQYF,TGTGCCAGCAGCGTCCTCGCGGGGGGGCCCCTGGGAAACATTCAGTACTTC
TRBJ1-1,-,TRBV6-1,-,CASSESNTNTEAFF,TGTGCCAGCAGTGAATCGAACACAAACACTGAAGCTTTCTTT
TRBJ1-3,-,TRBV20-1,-,CSAKSLNTIYF,TGCAGTGCTAAATCATTAAACACCATATATTTT
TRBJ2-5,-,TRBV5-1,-,CASSLGTLTGETQYF,TGCGCCAGCAGCTTGGGGACTTTGACCGGGGAGACCCAGTACTTC
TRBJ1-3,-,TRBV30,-,CAWSVTAPNTIYF,TGTGCCTGGAGTGTGACAGCGCCAAACACCATATATTTT
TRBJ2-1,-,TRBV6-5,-,CASSYSSGNTIERQFF,TGTGCCAGCAGTTACTCTTCGGGGAATACAATCGAGCGTCAGTTCTTC
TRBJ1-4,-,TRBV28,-,CASSLGKDSWGEKLFF,TGTGCCAGCAGTTTAGGGAAGGACAGTTGGGGTGAAAAACTGTTTTTT
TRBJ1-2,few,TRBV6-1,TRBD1,CASSPGTEGVRYTF,TGTGCCAGCAGCCCCGGGACAGAGGGCGTCCGCTACACCTTC
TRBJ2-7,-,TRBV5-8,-,CVSSGDREEDEQYF,TGTGTCAGCAGCGGAGACAGGGAGGAAGACGAGCAGTACTTC
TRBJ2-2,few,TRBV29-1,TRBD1,CSAGRTGAGGELFF,TGCAGCGCCGGAAGGACAGGGGCGGGCGGGGAGCTGTTTTTT
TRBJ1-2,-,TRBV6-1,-,CASRRGGKNYGYTF,TGTGCCAGTAGGCGGGGTGGAAAAAACTATGGCTACACCTTC
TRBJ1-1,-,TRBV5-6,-,CASSFGGWNTEAFF,TGTGCCAGCAGCTTTGGAGGTTGGAACACTGAAGCTTTCTTT
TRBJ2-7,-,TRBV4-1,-,CASGRGSEQYF,TGCGCCAGCGGTAGGGGTTCCGAGCAGTACTTC
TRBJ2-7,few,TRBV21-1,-,CASTPYRASYEQYF,TGTGCCAGCACCCCCTACAGGGCTTCCTACGAGCAGTACTTC
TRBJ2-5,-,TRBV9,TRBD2,CASTLAGGIQETQYF,TGTGCCAGCACCTTAGCGGGAGGGATACAAGAGACCCAGTACTTC
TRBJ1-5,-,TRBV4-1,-,CASSQPGVTVGQPQHF,TGCGCCAGCAGCCAACCAGGGGTCACGGTGGGTCAGCCCCAGCATTTT
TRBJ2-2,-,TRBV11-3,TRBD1,CASSLGTGGFTGELFF,TGTGCCAGCAGCTTGGGGACAGGGGGCTTCACCGGGGAGCTGTTTTTT
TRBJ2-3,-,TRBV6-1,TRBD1,CASTGGITDTQYF,TGTGCCAGTACAGGGGGCATCACAGATACGCAGTATTTT
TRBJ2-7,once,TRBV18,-,CASSPKVGDEQYF,TGTGCCAGCTCACCAAAGGTGGGAGACGAGCAGTACTTC
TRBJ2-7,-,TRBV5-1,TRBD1,CASSDPGQGFDEQYF,TGCGCCAGCAGCGACCCGGGACAGGGGTTTGACGAGCAGTACTTC
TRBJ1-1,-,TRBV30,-,CAWSVGADTEAFF,TGTGCCTGGAGTGTGGGGGCGGACACTGAAGCTTTCTTT
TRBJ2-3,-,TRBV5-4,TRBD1,CASIGRTGGFDTQYF,TGTGCCAGCATTGGGAGGACAGGGGGCTTCGATACGCAGTATTTT
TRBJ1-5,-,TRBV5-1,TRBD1,CASSSGQGNQPQHF,TGCGCCAGCAGCTCGGGACAGGGGAATCAGCCCCAGCATTTT
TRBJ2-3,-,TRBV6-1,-,CASSERLGTDTQYF,TGTGCCAGCAGTGAGCGTTTGGGCACAGATACGCAGTATTTT